The entry below describes one T cell receptor beta chain. Germline loops: CDR1 SNHLY, CDR2 FYNNEI. This CDR3 contains 16 residues. The data derive from a study of monozygotic twins with inflammatory bowel disease. TCRdb re-called the 5' RACE reads and gives one entry per CDR3 protein, without DNA. This table lists around 220,000 distinct CDR3 sequences. The source material was blood. The chain combines TRBV2 with TRBJ1-4; TCRdb's D call, TRBD1, is unchecked because there is no DNA. The sequence came from a human donor with ulcerative colitis or Crohn's disease, or a healthy co-twin of an affected twin (not recorded which). The CDR3 reads CASSEWGDRVGEKLFF. Full variable domain (missing parts from reference TRBV2 and TRBJ1-4): EPEVTQTPSHQVTQMGQEVILRCVPISNHLYFYWYRQILGQKVEFLVSFYNNEISEKSEIFDDQFSVERPDGSNFTLKIRSTKLEDSAMYFCASSEWGDRVGEKLFFGSGTQLSVL.